The T cell receptor (beta chain) under discussion was sequenced for a study of blood T cell repertoires in COVID-19. Study overall: Acute and convalescent COVID-19 specimens originated in the United States, Italy and Spain. From T cells, B-cell-depleted T cells, or PBMCs came the material, which was cDNA or gDNA.

This clone was detected only once. How the authors handled the data: The assay estimated nucleated cells by amplifying reference gene primers. Data came from immunoSEQ multiplex PCR; TCRdb stores just in-frame clones and leaves some out. V, J and clone size are taken as reported in that table, and D and trimming were inferred from the DNA itself. The table has more than 85,000 clones, 72% seen once. This CDR3 spans 14 amino acids. V was pared by 7 bases and J by 4 bases, with 6 bases of the junction left unmatched. Germline V gene lookup returns CDR1 LNHDA and CDR2 SQIVND (reference sequence). The receptor was derived from a woman aged 55 to 70 with acute or convalescent COVID-19. The specimen was peripheral blood. The V gene is TRBV19, the J gene TRBJ2-1, with 8 nucleotides matching TRBD1. In DNA form, the CDR3 reads TGTGCCAGTATGCCCAGGGGGCTGTACAATGAGCAGTTCTTC. It is translated as CASMPRGLYNEQFF.